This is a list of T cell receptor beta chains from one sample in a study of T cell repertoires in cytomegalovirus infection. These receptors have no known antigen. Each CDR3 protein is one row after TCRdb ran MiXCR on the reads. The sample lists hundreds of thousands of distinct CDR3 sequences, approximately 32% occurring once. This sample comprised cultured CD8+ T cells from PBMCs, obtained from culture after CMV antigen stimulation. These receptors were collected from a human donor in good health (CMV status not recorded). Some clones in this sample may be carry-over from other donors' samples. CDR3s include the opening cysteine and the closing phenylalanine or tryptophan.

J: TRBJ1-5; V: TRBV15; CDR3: CATSTRSSNQPQHF
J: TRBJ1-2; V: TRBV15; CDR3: CATSLPGQIRLGNGYTF
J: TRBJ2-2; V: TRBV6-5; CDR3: CASRGLRGYGELFF
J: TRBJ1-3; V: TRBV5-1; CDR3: CASITDKPQGSGNTIYF
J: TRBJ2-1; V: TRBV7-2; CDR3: CASSLAPDNEQFF
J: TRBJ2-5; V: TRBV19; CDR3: CASSTQGVGETQYF
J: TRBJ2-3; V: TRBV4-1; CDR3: CASSQEGVGQYF
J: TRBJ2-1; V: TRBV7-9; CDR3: CASSKTHRAEQFF
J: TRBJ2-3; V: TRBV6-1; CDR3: CASSEGIPSTDTQYF
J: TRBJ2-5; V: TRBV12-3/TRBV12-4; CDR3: CASSLLDTQETQYF
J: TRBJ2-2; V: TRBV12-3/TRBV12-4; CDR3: CASSFRFGDKHGDTGELFF
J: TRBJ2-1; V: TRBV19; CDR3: CASSIVRDRVREQFF
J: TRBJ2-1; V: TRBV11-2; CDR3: CASSLGPGGHNEQFF
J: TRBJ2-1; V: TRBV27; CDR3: CASSYGLAAYNEQFF
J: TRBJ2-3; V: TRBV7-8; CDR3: CASSLLITQVDSPDTQYF
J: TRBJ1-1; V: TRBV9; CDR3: CASSVMNSEAFF
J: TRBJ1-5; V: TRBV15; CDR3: CATSRVAGAGKPQHF
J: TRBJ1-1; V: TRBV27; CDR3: CASSSRTGQNTEAFF
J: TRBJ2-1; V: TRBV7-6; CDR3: CASSLTSGGANPYNEQFF
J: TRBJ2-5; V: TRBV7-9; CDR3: CASSSRTGLFQETQYF
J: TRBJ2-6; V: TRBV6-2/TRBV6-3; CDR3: CASSYFVPGRNDGANVLTF
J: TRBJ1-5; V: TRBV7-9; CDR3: CASSFGQLGQPQHF
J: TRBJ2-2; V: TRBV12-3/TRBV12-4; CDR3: CVSSLEERMAGELFF
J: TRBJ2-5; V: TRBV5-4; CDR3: CASSLGGREGETQYF
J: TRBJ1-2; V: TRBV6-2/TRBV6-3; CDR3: CATFGQGSSRTRYGYTF
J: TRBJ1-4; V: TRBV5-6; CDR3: CASSQGTGQGSPTNEKLFF
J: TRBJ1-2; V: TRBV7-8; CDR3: CASSHPRQANYGYTF
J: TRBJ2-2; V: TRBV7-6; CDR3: CASSLVSGFTGELFF
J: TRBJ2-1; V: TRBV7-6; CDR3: CASSFTGVHNEQFF
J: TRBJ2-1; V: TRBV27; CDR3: CASARVARFDEQFF
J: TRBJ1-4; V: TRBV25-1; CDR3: CASSDWDSNEKLFF
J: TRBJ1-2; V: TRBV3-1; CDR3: CASSQVGQVWLGDYGYTF
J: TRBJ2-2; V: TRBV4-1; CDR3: CASSQFGQTISFTGELFF
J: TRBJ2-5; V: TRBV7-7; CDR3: CASSLVVGRETQYF
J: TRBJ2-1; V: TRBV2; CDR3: CASSDSGASYNEQFF
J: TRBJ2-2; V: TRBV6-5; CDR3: CASSYTNGELFF
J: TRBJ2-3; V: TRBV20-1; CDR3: CSAFNRELGTDTQYF
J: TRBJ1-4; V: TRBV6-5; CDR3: CASSYGQVNDRLEEKLFF
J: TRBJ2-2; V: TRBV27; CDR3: CASSWTGGPLNTGELFF
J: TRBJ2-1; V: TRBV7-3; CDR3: CASSLRSGGSSYNEQFF
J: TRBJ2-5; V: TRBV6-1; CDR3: CASVPREGRYTQYF
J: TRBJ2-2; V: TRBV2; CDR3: CAVPGQKGPNTGELFF
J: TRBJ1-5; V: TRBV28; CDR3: CASRLLGLQPQHF
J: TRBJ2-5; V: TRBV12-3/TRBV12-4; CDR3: CASRRDTRALKTQYF
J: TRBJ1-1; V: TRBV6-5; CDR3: CASTAANTEAFF
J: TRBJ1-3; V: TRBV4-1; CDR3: CASSQKDRGRGPSGNTIYF
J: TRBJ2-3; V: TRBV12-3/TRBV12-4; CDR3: CASSLEGGVTDTQYF
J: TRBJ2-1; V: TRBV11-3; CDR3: CASSLGFMTSSSYNEQFF
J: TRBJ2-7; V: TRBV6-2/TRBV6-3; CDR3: CASSYLTTSDRYEQYF
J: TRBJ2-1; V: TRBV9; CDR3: CASSERDPGANEQFF
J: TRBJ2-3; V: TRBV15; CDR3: CATSPILGDTQYF